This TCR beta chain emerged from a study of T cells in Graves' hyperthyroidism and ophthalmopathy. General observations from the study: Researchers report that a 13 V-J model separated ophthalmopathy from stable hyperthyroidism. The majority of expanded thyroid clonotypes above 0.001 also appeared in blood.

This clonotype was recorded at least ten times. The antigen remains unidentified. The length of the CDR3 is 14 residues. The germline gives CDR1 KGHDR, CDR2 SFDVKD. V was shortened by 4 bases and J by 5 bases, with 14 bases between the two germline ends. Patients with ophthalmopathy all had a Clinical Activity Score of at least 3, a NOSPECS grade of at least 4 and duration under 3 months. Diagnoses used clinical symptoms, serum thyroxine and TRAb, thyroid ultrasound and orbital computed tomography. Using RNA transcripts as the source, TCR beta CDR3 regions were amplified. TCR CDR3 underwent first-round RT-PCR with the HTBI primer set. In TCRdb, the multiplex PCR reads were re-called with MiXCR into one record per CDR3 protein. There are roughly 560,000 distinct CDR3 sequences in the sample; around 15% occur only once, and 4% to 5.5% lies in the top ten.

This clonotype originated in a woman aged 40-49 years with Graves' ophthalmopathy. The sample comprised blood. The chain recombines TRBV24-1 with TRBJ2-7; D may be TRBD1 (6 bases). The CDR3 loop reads CATSETGPPHEQYF. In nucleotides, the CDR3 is TGTGCCACCAGTGAGACAGGTCCCCCCCACGAGCAGTACTTC.